Sequencing of this T cell receptor (beta chain) was carried out in a study of human T cells and chemical hapten exposure. Study-wide context: Predominantly women, the patients had alopecia areata, totalis or universalis.

This clonotype has only one observation. Per germline, CDR1 LGHNA and CDR2 YNFKEQ. The V and J ends lost 0 bases and 7 bases respectively, with 9 bases between them. The CDR3 has 13 amino acids. TCRdb fed the RACE reads into MiXCR, producing one record per CDR3 protein. This table has 300,000 to 350,000 distinct CDR3 sequences, around 7% appearing once. Time point meaning: patch test 1, 2 weeks after DPC sensitization. Regarding treatment: therapeutic diphenylcyclopropenone sensitization with weekly scalp DPC. This receptor was obtained from a woman aged 18-35 years with alopecia areata. Some clones in this sample may be carry-over from other donors' samples. This sample comprised whole blood, obtained in connection with sensitization to the hapten diphenylcyclopropenone (DPC). This chain links TRBV4-2 with TRBJ1-2; no definite D call. CDR3 sequence reads: CASSQDGGAGYTF. The CDR3 nucleotides are TGTGCCAGCAGCCAAGATGGAGGCGCTGGCTACACCTTC.